What follows describes a single TCR beta chain. Its antigen is still unknown. V was trimmed by 10 bases and J by 6 bases, leaving 13 bases between them. The CDR3 spans 13 residues. Germline V gene lookup returns CDR1 MNHEY and CDR2 SVGAGI. The data were taken from a study of T cell responses to AZD1222 COVID-19 vaccine. General study results and limits: There were vaccine-associated CD4 TCRs across spike, dominant at 160-218 and 743-854. When two AZD1222 doses had been given, Spike-specific TCR breadth and depth rose. Scientists sampled the repertoires only once the peak T cell response had passed.

Second doses that came at about 4 or about 12 weeks were put together. Sequencing used immunoSEQ multiplex PCR; TCRdb keeps in-frame clones, though not all of them. Here the sample spans 90,000 to 140,000 clones, roughly 89% being singletons. The TCR comes from an adult who received the AZD1222 COVID-19 vaccine. This rearrangement joins TRBV6-5 to TRBJ2-6; D assignment may be TRBD1 or TRBD2 (5 bases each). The sample consisted of peripheral blood, taken 28 days after the second AZD1222 dose. CDR3 coding DNA: TGTGCCACCTCACGGGACGAGGCCAACGTCCTGACTTTC. Protein sequence: CATSRDEANVLTF.